Listed below are T cell receptor beta chains from one sample, sequenced in a study of siplizumab effects on memory and regulatory T cells. Method: immunoSEQ multiplex PCR; TCRdb's copy keeps in-frame clones and lacks some. The sample lists 85,000 to 130,000 clones, roughly 92% occurring once. Sequenced input: Tregs sorted from blood. All receptors derive from a human donor in good health. Each CDR3 is given with its conserved first and last residue. A D gene is named only where the DNA matches it firmly. Clone size appears in some rows only: once, few, many, or a class for an expanded clone.

V	size	D	J	DNA	CDR3
TRBV7-8	.	.	TRBJ1-2	TGTGCCAGCAGCTTAGTCCGAGGGGAAGTGGTAGGGTATGGCTACACCTTC	CASSLVRGEVVGYGYTF
TRBV5-4	once	TRBD1	TRBJ2-7	TGTGCCAGCAGCCCGCGGACAGGGCCCTCTTACGAGCAGTACTTC	CASSPRTGPSYEQYF
TRBV10-1	.	.	TRBJ2-7	TGCGCCAGCAGCCACGTGAGGGGGGCGGACGAGCAGTACTTC	CASSHVRGADEQYF
TRBV23-1	.	TRBD1	TRBJ2-5	TGCGCCAGCAGTAAACGGACAGGGAGGGAGACCCAGTACTTC	CASSKRTGRETQYF
TRBV5-1	.	.	TRBJ2-3	TGCGCCAGCAGCTTGGTGGGGGGCTCTTTCACAGATACGCAGTATTTT	CASSLVGGSFTDTQYF
TRBV7-2	.	.	TRBJ2-1	TGTGCCAGCAGCTTAGGTTCCCCCTCCTACAATGAGCAGTTCTTC	CASSLGSPSYNEQFF
TRBV7-9	.	.	TRBJ2-7	TGTGCCAGCGCTGGGAGCCGCGAGCAGTACTTC	CASAGSREQYF
TRBV19	.	.	TRBJ1-1	TGTGCCAGTAGTATAGGCCAACAGGGTTTGAACACTGAAGCTTTCTTT	CASSIGQQGLNTEAFF
TRBV19	once	.	TRBJ2-1	TGTGCCAGTACCCCTCGGGGGGACAGGTCAATCAATGAGCAGTTCTTC	CASTPRGDRSINEQFF
TRBV6-6	.	.	TRBJ2-5	TGTGCCAGCAGTTACCCAGTAGGGCAAGAGACCCAGTACTTC	CASSYPVGQETQYF
TRBV13	.	TRBD2	TRBJ2-3	TGTGCCAGCAGCTACAGGACTAGCGGGAGTGCAGATACGCAGTATTTT	CASSYRTSGSADTQYF
TRBV5-5	.	TRBD1	TRBJ1-2	TGTGCCAGCAGTCACCGACAGGGTAGTGGCTACACCTTC	CASSHRQGSGYTF
TRBV30	.	.	TRBJ2-3	TGTGCCCGGAAAGCGGGCCTCACAGATACGCAGTATTTT	CARKAGLTDTQYF
TRBV27	.	.	TRBJ2-7	TGTGCCAGCAGTTTAGGAAGGGGAACCTACGAGCAGTACTTC	CASSLGRGTYEQYF
TRBV18	once	TRBD2	TRBJ2-7	TGTGCCAGCTCGGGACTAGCGGGAGACGAGCAGTACTTC	CASSGLAGDEQYF
TRBV6-1	.	TRBD1	TRBJ2-7	TGTGCCAGCAGTAGGGACAGTGGCTACGAGCAGTACTTC	CASSRDSGYEQYF
TRBV5-4	.	TRBD1	TRBJ1-2	TGTGCCAGCAGCTTGGCTTCGACAGGGTCTTATGGCTACACCTTC	CASSLASTGSYGYTF
TRBV2	.	TRBD1	TRBJ2-5	TGTGCCAGCAGTGAGACAGGGATACAAGAGACCCAGTACTTC	CASSETGIQETQYF
TRBV18	.	.	TRBJ1-1	TGTGCCAGCTCACCACCCATGAACACTGAAGCTTTCTTT	CASSPPMNTEAFF
TRBV9	.	.	TRBJ2-3	TGTGCCAGCAGCGTAGCGGGCGATACGCAGTATTTT	CASSVAGDTQYF
TRBV4-2	.	TRBD1	TRBJ2-3	TGTGCCAGCAGCCAAGCACAGGGGACCAACACAGATACGCAGTATTTT	CASSQAQGTNTDTQYF
TRBV27	.	TRBD2	TRBJ2-1	TGTGCCAGCAGCAGACTAGCGGGACAGTTCTACAATGAGCAGTTCTTC	CASSRLAGQFYNEQFF
TRBV5-8	.	TRBD1	TRBJ2-7	TGTGCCAGCAGCCCGGGACAGGGGGGCCACGAGCAGTACTTC	CASSPGQGGHEQYF
TRBV10-3	.	.	TRBJ2-3	TGTGCCATCAGTGAGACAACCGCACGATTTAGCACAGATACGCAGTATTTT	CAISETTARFSTDTQYF
TRBV9	once	.	TRBJ2-1	TGTGCCAGCAGCCCAGGTTACAATGAGCAGTTCTTC	CASSPGYNEQFF
TRBV6-1	.	TRBD1	TRBJ1-5	TGTGCCACCAGGGGGGATCAGCCCCAGCATTTT	CATRGDQPQHF
TRBV7-2	.	.	TRBJ2-3	TGTGCCAGCAGCTTAGGATTCACAGATACGCAGTATTTT	CASSLGFTDTQYF
TRBV28	.	TRBD1	TRBJ1-3	TGTGCCAGCTCGGGACAGGGGGACTCTGGAAACACCATATATTTT	CASSGQGDSGNTIYF
TRBV10-3	.	.	TRBJ1-2	TGTGCCATCAGTGACCCCAGCAGGGGAATTAACTATGGCTACACCTTC	CAISDPSRGINYGYTF
TRBV18	.	.	TRBJ1-2	TGTGCCAGCTCACCACATCCAGGGGCCGACTATGGCTACACCTTC	CASSPHPGADYGYTF
TRBV4-1	.	.	TRBJ1-1	TGCGCCAGCAGCCTAAGGATGTCCAGGGGTCGAGGCACTGAAGCTTTCTTT	CASSLRMSRGRGTEAFF
TRBV7-8	.	.	TRBJ1-5	TGTGCCAGCAGCGCCCGAGGGGGGAATCAGCCCCAGCATTTT	CASSARGGNQPQHF
TRBV18	.	TRBD1	TRBJ2-2	TGTGCCAGCTCACGAGGGACAGGCGCCGGGGAGCTGTTTTTT	CASSRGTGAGELFF
TRBV19	.	.	TRBJ1-2	TGTGCCAGTAGTACCCGGGAGGACTATGGCTACACCTTC	CASSTREDYGYTF
TRBV18	.	TRBD2	TRBJ2-7	TGTGCCAGCTCACTACAATTACTAGCGGGGGGCTACGAGCAGTACTTC	CASSLQLLAGGYEQYF
TRBV5-1	.	.	TRBJ2-3	TGCGCCAGCAGCTTGGGACCACAAGGCACAGATACGCAGTATTTT	CASSLGPQGTDTQYF
TRBV12-1	.	.	TRBJ2-7	TGTGCCAGCAGCTTCGGACCTTCTGCCTACGAGCAGTACTTC	CASSFGPSAYEQYF
TRBV2	.	.	TRBJ1-2	TGTGCCGGATGGGGGTTTGGTAATGGCTACACCTTC	CAGWGFGNGYTF
TRBV6-5	.	.	TRBJ1-1	TGTGCCAGCAGCTACACGGGACTTGGTAGGGACACTGAAGCTTTCTTT	CASSYTGLGRDTEAFF
TRBV20-1	.	.	TRBJ1-2	TGCAGTGCTAGGGGCTTCGGGGGCTACACCTTC	CSARGFGGYTF